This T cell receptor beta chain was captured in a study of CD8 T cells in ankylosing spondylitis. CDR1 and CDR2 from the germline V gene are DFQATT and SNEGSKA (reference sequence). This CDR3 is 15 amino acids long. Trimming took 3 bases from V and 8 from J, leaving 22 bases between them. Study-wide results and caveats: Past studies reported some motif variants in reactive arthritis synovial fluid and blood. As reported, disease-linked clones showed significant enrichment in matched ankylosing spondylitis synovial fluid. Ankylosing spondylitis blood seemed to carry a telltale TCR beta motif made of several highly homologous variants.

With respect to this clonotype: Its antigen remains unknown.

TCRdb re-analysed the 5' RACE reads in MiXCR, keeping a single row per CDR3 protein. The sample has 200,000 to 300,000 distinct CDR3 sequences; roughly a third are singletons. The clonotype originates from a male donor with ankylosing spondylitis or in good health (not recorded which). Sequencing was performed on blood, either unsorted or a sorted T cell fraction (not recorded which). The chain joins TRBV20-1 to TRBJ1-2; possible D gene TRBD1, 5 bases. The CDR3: CSASRDAITGPGYTF. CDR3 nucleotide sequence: TGCAGTGCTAGCCGGGACGCCATAACAGGTCCCGGCTACACCTTC.